This T cell receptor beta chain was found in a study of graft-versus-host responses after intestinal transplantation. Study-wide findings and caveats: Allografts carried high graft-versus-host to host-versus-graft clonal ratios in patients having graft-donor T cell macrochimerism.

The CDR3 loop spans 15 amino acids. V was clipped by 7 bases and J by 0 bases; unmatched bases: 4. From germline, CDR1 is SEHNR and CDR2 FQNEAQ (reference sequence). On this clone itself: The antigen is not known.

TCRdb's table, derived via immunoSEQ multiplex PCR, lists solely in-frame clones and lacks some. The data hold tens of thousands of clones, with 80% to 95% observed a single time. Source: PBMCs, taken 750 to 800 days after a first intestinal transplant, on the day of a second. The chain has TRBV7-9 and TRBJ2-1; 9 bases are a match to TRBD2. This clonotype originated in a human patient who received an intestinal transplant, so some T cells may come from the graft donor. The CDR3 reads CASTNSGGSYNEQFF. The DNA of the CDR3 is TGTGCCAGCACCAATAGCGGGGGCTCCTACAATGAGCAGTTCTTC.